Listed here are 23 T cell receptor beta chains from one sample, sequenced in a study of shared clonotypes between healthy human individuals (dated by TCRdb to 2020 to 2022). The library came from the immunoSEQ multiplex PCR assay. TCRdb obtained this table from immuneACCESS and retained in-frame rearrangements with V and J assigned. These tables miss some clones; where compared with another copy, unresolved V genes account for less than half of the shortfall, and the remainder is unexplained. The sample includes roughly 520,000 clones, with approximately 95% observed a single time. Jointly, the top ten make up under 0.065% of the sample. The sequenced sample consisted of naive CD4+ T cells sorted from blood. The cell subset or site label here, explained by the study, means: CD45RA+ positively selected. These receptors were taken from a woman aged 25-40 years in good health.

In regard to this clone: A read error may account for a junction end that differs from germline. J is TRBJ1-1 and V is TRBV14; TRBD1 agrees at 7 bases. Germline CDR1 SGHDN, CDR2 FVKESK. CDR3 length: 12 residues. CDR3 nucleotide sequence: TGTGTCAGCAGCCCCATACAGGGGAGATCTTTCTTT. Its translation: CVSSPIQGRSFF.

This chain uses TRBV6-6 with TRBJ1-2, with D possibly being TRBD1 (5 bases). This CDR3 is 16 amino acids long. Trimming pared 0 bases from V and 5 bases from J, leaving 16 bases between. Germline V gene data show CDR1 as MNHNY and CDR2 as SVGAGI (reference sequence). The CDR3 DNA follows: TGTGCCAGCAGTTACTCCCTCAGCGGGACGGTATATGGCTACACCTTC. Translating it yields CASSYSLSGTVYGYTF.

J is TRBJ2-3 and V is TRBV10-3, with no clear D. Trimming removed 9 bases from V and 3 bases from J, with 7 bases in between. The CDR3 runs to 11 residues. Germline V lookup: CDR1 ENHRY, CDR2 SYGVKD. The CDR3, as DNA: TGTGCCATGGGTCGGACAGATACGCAGTATTTT. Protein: CAMGRTDTQYF.

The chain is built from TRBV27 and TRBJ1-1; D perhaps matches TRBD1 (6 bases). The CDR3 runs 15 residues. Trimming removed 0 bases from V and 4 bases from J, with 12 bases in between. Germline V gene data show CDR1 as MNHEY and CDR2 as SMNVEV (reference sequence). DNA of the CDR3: TGTGCCAGCAGTTTATCCTACAGGGATGGCACTGAAGCTTTCTTT. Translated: CASSLSYRDGTEAFF.

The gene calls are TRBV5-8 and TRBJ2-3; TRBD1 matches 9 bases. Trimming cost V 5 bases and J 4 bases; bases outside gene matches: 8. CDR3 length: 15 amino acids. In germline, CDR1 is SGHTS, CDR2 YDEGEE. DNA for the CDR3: TGTGCCAGCAGTCCCGGGACAGGGTCCCCAGATACGCAGTATTTT. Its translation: CASSPGTGSPDTQYF.

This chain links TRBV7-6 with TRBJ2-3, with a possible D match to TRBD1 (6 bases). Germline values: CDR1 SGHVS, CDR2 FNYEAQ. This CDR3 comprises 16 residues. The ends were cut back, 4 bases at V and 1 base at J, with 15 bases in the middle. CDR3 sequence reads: CASSSRTVRGTDTQYF. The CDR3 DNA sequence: TGTGCCAGCAGCTCCCGGACAGTAAGGGGCACAGATACGCAGTATTTT.

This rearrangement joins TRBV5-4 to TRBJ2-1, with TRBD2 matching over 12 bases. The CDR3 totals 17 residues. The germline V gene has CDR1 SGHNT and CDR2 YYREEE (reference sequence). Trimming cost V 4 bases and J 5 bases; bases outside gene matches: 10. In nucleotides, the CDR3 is TGTGCCAGCAGCCTGCGGAGACTAGCGGGAGAAAACAATGAGCAGTTCTTC. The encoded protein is CASSLRRLAGENNEQFF. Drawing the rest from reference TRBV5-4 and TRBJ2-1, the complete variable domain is ETGVTQSPTHLIKTRGQQVTLRCSSQSGHNTVSWYQQALGQGPQFIFQYYREEENGRGNFPPRFSGLQFPNYSSELNVNALELDDSALYLCASSLRRLAGENNEQFFGPGTRLTVL.

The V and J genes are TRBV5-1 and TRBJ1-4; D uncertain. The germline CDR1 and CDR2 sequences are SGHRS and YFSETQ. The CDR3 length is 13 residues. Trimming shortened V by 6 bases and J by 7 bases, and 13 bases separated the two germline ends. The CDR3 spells CASTSVPGEKLFF. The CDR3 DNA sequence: TGCGCCAGCACAAGCGTTCCGGGTGAAAAACTGTTTTTT.

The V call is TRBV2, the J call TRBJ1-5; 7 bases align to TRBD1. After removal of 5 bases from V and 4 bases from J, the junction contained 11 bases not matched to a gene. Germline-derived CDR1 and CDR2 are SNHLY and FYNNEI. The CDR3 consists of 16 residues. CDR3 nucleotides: TGTGCCAGCAGTCTATCTATGGGACAGCAGAATCAGCCCCAGCATTTT. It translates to CASSLSMGQQNQPQHF.

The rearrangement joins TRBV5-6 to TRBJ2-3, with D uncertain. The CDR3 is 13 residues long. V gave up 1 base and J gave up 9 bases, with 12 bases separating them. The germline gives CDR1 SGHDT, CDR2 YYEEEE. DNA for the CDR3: TGTGCCAGCAGCTTGAGCGCCAGAGTCACGCAGTATTTT. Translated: CASSLSARVTQYF.

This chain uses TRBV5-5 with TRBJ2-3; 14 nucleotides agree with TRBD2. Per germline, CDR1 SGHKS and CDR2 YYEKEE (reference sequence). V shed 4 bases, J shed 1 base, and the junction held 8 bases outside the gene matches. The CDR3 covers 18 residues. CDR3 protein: CASSMGTSGSSGTDTQYF. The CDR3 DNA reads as TGTGCCAGCAGCATGGGGACTAGCGGGAGTTCCGGCACAGATACGCAGTATTTT.

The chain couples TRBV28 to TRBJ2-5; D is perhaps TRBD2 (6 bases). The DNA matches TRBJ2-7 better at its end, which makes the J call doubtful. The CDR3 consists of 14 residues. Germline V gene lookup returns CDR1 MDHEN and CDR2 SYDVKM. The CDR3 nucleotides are TGTGCCAGCAGTTCAGGGACTCCAGCCTACGAGCAGTACTTC. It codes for CASSSGTPAYEQYF.

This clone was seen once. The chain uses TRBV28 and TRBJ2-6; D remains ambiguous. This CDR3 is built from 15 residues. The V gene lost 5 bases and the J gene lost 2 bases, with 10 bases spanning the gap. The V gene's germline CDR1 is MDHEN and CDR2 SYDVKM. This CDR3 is CASSVSTPGANVLTF. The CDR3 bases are TGTGCCAGCAGTGTAAGCACCCCTGGGGCCAACGTCCTGACTTTC.

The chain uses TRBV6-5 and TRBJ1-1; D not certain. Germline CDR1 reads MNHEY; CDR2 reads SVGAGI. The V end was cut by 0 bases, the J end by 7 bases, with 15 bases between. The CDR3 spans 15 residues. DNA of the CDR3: TGTGCCAGCAGTTACTCTTACAAGCCGGAACGTGAAGCTTTCTTT. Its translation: CASSYSYKPEREAFF.

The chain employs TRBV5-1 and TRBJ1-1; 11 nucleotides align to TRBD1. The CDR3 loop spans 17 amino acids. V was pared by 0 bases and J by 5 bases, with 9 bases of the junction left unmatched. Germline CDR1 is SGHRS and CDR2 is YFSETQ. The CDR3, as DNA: TGCGCCAGCAGCTTGGAGTCGGACAGGGGGCGGATAACTGAAGCTTTCTTT. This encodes CASSLESDRGRITEAFF.

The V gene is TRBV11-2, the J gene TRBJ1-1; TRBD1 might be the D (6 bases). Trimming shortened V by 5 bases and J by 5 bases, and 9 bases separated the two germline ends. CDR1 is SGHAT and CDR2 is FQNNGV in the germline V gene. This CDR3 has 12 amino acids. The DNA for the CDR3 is TGTGCCAGCAGCCAGGGGTTGACTGAAGCTTTCTTT. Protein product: CASSQGLTEAFF.

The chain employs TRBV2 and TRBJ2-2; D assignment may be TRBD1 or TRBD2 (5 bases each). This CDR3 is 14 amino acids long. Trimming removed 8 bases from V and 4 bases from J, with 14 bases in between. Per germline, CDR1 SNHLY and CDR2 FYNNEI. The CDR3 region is CASHEGLGTGELFF. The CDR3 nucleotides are TGTGCCAGCCACGAGGGGCTAGGCACCGGGGAGCTGTTTTTT.

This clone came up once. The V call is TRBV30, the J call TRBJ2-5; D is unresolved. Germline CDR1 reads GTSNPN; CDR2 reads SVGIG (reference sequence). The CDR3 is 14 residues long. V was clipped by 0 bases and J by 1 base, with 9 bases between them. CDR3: CAWSVAQIQETQYF. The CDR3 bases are TGTGCCTGGAGTGTGGCCCAGATCCAAGAGACCCAGTACTTC.

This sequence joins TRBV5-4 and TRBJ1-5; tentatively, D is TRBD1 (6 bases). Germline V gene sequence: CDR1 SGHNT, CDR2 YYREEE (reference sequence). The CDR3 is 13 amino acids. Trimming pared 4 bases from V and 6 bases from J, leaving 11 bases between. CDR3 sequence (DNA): TGTGCCAGCAGCATACAGGGCGGTCAGCCCCAGCATTTT. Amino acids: CASSIQGGQPQHF.

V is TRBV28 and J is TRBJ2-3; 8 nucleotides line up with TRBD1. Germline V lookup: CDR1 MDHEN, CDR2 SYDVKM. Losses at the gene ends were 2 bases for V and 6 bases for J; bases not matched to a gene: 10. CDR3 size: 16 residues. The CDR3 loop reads CASSLQGAHTRDTQYF. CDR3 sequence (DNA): TGTGCCAGCAGTTTACAGGGGGCGCACACCCGGGATACGCAGTATTTT.

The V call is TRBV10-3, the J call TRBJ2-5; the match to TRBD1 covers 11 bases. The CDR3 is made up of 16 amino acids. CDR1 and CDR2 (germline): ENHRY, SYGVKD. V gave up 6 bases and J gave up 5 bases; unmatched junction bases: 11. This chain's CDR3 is CAISNSGTGGRETQYF. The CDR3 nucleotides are TGTGCCATCAGCAACTCCGGGACAGGGGGACGGGAGACCCAGTACTTC.

CDR3 bases: TGTGCCAGCAGTTTGCTGGGGACAGGGGGCACTGAAGCTTTCTTT. This gives the protein CASSLLGTGGTEAFF. V usage is TRBV28 and J usage is TRBJ1-1; 11 nucleotides align to TRBD1. CDR3 length equals 15 residues. Trimming took 3 bases from V and 4 from J; bases not matched to a gene: 4. Germline lookup yields CDR1 MDHEN and CDR2 SYDVKM.

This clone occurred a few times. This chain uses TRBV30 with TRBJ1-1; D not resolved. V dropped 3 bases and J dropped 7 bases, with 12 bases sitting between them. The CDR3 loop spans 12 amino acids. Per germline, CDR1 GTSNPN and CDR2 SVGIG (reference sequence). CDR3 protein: CAWRGPSLEAFF. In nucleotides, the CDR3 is TGTGCCTGGAGGGGCCCCAGCCTTGAAGCTTTCTTT.